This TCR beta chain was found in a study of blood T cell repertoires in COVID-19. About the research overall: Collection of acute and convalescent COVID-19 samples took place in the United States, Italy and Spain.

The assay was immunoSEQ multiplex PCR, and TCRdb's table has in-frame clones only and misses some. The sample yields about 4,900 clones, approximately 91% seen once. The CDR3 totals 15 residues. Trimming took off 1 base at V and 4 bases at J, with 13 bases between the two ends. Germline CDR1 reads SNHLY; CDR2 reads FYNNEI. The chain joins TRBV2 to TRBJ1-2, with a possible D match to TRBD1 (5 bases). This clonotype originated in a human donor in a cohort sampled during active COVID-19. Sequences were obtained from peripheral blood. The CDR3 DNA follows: TGTGCCAGCAGTGAAGTCAGGGTCCCCTCCTATGGCTACACCTTC. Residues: CASSEVRVPSYGYTF.